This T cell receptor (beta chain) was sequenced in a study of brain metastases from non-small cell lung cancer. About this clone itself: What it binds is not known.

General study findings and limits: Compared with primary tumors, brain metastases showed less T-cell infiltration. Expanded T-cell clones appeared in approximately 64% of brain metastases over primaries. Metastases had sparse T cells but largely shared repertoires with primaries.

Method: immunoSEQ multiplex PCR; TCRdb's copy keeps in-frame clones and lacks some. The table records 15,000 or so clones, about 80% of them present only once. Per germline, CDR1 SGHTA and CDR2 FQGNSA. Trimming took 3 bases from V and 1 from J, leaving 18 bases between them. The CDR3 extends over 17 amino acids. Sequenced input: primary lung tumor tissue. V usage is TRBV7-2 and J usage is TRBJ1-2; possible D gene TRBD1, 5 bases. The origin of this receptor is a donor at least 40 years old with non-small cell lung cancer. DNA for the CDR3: TGTGCCAGCAGCTTCCGATTGAGAGGGGAAGATAACTATGGCTACACCTTC. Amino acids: CASSFRLRGEDNYGYTF.